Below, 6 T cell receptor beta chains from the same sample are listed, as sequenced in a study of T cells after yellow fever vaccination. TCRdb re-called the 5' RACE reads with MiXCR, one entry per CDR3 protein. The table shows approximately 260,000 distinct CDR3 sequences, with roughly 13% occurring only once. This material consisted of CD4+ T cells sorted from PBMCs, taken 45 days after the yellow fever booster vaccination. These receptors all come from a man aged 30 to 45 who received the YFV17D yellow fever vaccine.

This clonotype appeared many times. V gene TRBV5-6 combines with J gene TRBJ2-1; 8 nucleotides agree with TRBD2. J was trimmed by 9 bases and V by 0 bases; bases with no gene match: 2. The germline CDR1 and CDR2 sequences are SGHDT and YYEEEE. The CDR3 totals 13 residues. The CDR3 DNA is TGTGCCAGCAGCTTGGCTAGCGGGTTTGAGCAGTTCTTC. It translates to CASSLASGFEQFF.

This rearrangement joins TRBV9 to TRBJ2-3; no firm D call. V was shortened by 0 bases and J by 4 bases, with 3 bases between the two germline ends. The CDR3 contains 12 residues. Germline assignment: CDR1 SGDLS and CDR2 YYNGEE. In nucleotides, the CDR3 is TGTGCCAGCAGCGTAGTAGCAGATACGCAGTATTTT. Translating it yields CASSVVADTQYF. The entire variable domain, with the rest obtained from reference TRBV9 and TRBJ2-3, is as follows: DSGVTQTPKHLITATGQRVTLRCSPRSGDLSVYWYQQSLDQGLQFLIQYYNGEERAKGNILERFSAQQFPDLHSELNLSSLELGDSALYFCASSVVADTQYFGPGTRLTVL.

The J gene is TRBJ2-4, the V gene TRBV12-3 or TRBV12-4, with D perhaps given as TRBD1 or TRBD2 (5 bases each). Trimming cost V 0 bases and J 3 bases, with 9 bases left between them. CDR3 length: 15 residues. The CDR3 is CASSLAGVDKNIQYF. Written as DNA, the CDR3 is TGTGCCAGCAGTTTAGCGGGGGTGGACAAAAACATTCAGTACTTC.

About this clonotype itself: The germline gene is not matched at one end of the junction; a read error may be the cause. The CDR3 region is CARSFGRDNEQFF. As DNA, the CDR3 is TGCGCCAGAAGCTTCGGCAGGGACAATGAGCAGTTCTTC. J is TRBJ2-1 and V is TRBV5-1, with TRBD1 as a possible D gene (5 bases). CDR1 and CDR2 (germline): SGHRS, YFSETQ. The CDR3 covers 13 residues.

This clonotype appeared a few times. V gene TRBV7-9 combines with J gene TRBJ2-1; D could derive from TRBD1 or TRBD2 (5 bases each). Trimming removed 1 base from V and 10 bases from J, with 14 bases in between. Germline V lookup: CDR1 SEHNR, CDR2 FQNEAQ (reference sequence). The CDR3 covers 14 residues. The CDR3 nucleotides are TGTGCCAGCAGCTTAGAGGGGACCCCGGGGGAGCAGTTCTTC. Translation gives CASSLEGTPGEQFF.

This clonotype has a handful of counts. CDR3 in DNA: TGTGCCAGCAGGAACATGGAGACCCAGTACTTC. Protein product: CASRNMETQYF. This rearrangement joins TRBV7-2 to TRBJ2-5; the D is unclear. This CDR3 is built from 11 residues. V lost 6 bases and J lost 5, with 7 bases in between. Germline V lookup: CDR1 SGHTA, CDR2 FQGNSA.